This T cell receptor (beta chain) derives from a study of T cell responses to AZD1222 COVID-19 vaccine. Repertoires were generated with immunoSEQ multiplex PCR, while TCRdb's copy carries only in-frame clones and drops some. The table records about 66,000 clones, roughly 87% of them present only once. Findings of the study overall: CD4 TCRs covered the whole spike, strongest at regions 160-218 and 743-854. Among spike-specific TCRs, nearly half reportedly target unmutated variant regions. Spike-specific TCR breadth and depth were elevated following two AZD1222 doses.

CDR1 is KGHSH, CDR2 LQKENI, per germline. V gave up 4 bases and J gave up 1 base; unmatched junction bases: 6. The CDR3 length is 15 residues. In regard to this clone: What it binds is unknown.

This TCR came from an adult in good health. The chain uses TRBV18 and TRBJ1-1; 7 bases align to TRBD1. The material was peripheral blood, obtained on day 0 of AZD1222 vaccination. CDR3 amino acids: CASSLDRVENTEAFF. The CDR3 DNA is TGTGCCAGCTCACTCGACAGGGTTGAGAACACTGAAGCTTTCTTT.